This TCR beta chain was identified in a study of post-analysis software for immune sequencing data. With V trimmed by 3 bases and J by 2 bases, 12 bases remained unmatched. Looked up from germline, CDR1 is WSHSY and CDR2 is SAAADI. This CDR3 has 17 amino acids. General observations from the study: The study found TRBV5-6, TRBV5-1 and TRBV20-1 among 5 or 6 TRBV segments more frequent in patients than controls.

cDNA libraries of TCR beta carried unique molecular identifiers. TCRdb re-derived calls from the PCR reads in MiXCR, one entry per CDR3 protein. The table includes under 200,000 distinct CDR3 sequences, roughly 40% detected once. For this clonotype: Its antigen remains unidentified.

The source was blood, collected after autologous hematopoietic stem cell transplantation. The chain employs TRBV10-2 and TRBJ1-2; 7 positions match TRBD1. The TCR originated in a girl aged 10-17 years with multiple sclerosis. The CDR3 coding sequence is TGCGCCAGCAGTGATCTCCGGCGGACAGGAGGCAACTATGGCTACACCTTC. This translates into CASSDLRRTGGNYGYTF.